Below, 27 T cell receptor beta chains from the same sample are listed, as sequenced in a study of glioma-infiltrating T cells. The iRepertoire nested amplicon-rescue multiplex PCR amplified TCR alpha and beta CDR3s from RNA. MiXCR, run by TCRdb on the multiplex PCR reads, gives a single entry per CDR3 protein. This sample yields about 380,000 distinct CDR3 sequences, of which approximately 42% are seen a single time; around 12% belongs to the top ten. The specimen sequenced was glioma tissue, nonneoplastic brain tissue, or PBMCs (not recorded which). The origin of the receptors is a human donor with low-grade glioma or glioblastoma, undergoing nonglioma brain surgery, or in good health (not recorded which).

The genes are TRBV28 and TRBJ1-2, with D possibly matching TRBD1 (5 bases). Germline V gene sequence: CDR1 MDHEN, CDR2 SYDVKM. Trimming took 2 bases from V and 4 from J, leaving 17 bases between them. The CDR3 runs to 16 residues. The CDR3 spells CASSLGGRRLFYGYTF. The CDR3 region has the DNA TGTGCCAGCAGTTTAGGGGGACGGAGACTTTTCTATGGCTACACCTTC.

This clonotype was counted a few times. V usage is TRBV28 and J usage is TRBJ2-1; the match to TRBD2 covers 8 bases. The V segment lost 6 bases and the J segment 2 bases; nucleotides outside the gene matches: 12. This CDR3 region has 17 residues. The germline gives CDR1 MDHEN, CDR2 SYDVKM. The CDR3 DNA sequence: TGTGCCAGCAGCCCTCGGGGGGGAGCGGGACCCTACAATGAGCAGTTCTTC. Protein: CASSPRGGAGPYNEQFF.

In DNA, the CDR3 is TGCAGTGCTAGGCGACTAGCGGGAGGGGGTCATGAGCAGTTCTTC. Translation: CSARRLAGGGHEQFF. This rearrangement joins TRBV20-1 to TRBJ2-1, with 14 positions matching TRBD2. Germline V lookup: CDR1 DFQATT, CDR2 SNEGSKA (reference sequence). This CDR3 has 15 amino acids. Trimming cost V 3 bases and J 8 bases; bases outside gene matches: 6.

V is TRBV6-4 and J is TRBJ2-4; D is possibly TRBD1 (5 bases). CDR3 size: 13 residues. V was cut by 8 bases and J by 6 bases, with 14 bases left in between. CDR1 and CDR2 from the germline V gene are MRHNA and SNTAGT. This CDR3 reads CASGAIRTNIQYF. The CDR3 nucleotides are TGTGCCAGCGGGGCCATTAGGACAAACATTCAGTACTTC.

The chain recombines TRBV9 with TRBJ2-7, with D tentatively TRBD2 (6 bases). The V end lost 4 bases, the J end lost 2 bases, and 13 bases lay between the germline ends. The CDR3 length is 14 residues. The germline CDR1 and CDR2 sequences are SGDLS and YYNGEE. The CDR3 nucleotides are TGTGCCAGCAGCCCAGGAGGGGCCCCCTACGAGCAGTACTTC. This codes for CASSPGGAPYEQYF.

At least ten counts were recorded for this clonotype. The chain is built from TRBV4-2 and TRBJ2-3; unclear D gene. This CDR3 region has 13 residues. V shed 6 bases and J shed 3 bases, with 10 bases lying between them. The germline gives CDR1 LGHNA, CDR2 YNFKEQ. CDR3 nucleotide sequence: TGTGCCAGCAGTTTAACCAGAACAGATACGCAGTATTTT. Translation: CASSLTRTDTQYF.

The chain's CDR3 is CASSLGWLTDTQYF. The CDR3 coding sequence is TGTGCCAGCAGCTTAGGGTGGCTCACAGATACGCAGTATTTT. The gene calls are TRBV7-9 and TRBJ2-3, with D uncertain. Germline CDR1 reads SEHNR; CDR2 reads FQNEAQ (reference sequence). The germline V and J ends were trimmed by 1 base and 2 bases, with 7 bases remaining between them. This CDR3 has 14 residues.

This clonotype has a handful of counts. The chain is built from TRBV28 and TRBJ2-6; D is undetermined. The ends were cut back, 1 base at V and 7 bases at J, with 8 bases in the middle. The CDR3 loop spans 14 amino acids. Germline V gene lookup returns CDR1 MDHEN and CDR2 SYDVKM. The CDR3 DNA reads TGTGCCAGCAGTTTATCCGCTGAAGCCAACGTCCTGACTTTC. It yields the protein CASSLSAEANVLTF.

About this clonotype: A read error may be the cause here, since a much bigger clone is one base away. The genes are TRBV28 and TRBJ2-1; D is unresolved. Per germline, CDR1 MDHEN and CDR2 SYDVKM. This CDR3 is 14 amino acids long. This chain's CDR3 is CASIMSRRYNVQFF. CDR3 nucleotide sequence: TGTGCCAGCATCATGTCCCGGAGATACAATGTGCAGTTCTTC.

The chain links TRBV7-2 to TRBJ2-1; 7 nucleotides match TRBD2. V was pared by 8 bases and J by 0 bases, with 10 bases of the junction left unmatched. Germline values: CDR1 SGHTA, CDR2 FQGNSA. This CDR3 region has 16 residues. The CDR3 region is CASGEGGKRSYNEQFF. In DNA form, the CDR3 reads TGTGCCAGCGGGGAGGGCGGCAAACGCTCCTACAATGAGCAGTTCTTC.

This clonotype was detected ten times or more. The J gene is TRBJ2-2, the V gene TRBV20-1; weak D call: TRBD2 (6 bases). The CDR3 has 14 amino acids. V lost 5 bases and J 15 bases, leaving 25 bases between the germline ends. Germline loops: CDR1 DFQATT, CDR2 SNEGSKA (reference sequence). Here the CDR3 DNA reads TGCAGTGCTGAACGGGCGGGAACCGAGCGGTCTGTGTTTTTT. Protein sequence: CSAERAGTERSVFF.

The rearrangement joins TRBV2 to TRBJ2-7; 11 positions match TRBD2. Germline CDR1 reads SNHLY; CDR2 reads FYNNEI. V lost 6 bases and J lost 6; bases outside the gene matches: 7. This CDR3 is built from 14 residues. DNA for the CDR3: TGTGCCAGCAGCCCAGGGGGACTAGCGGCCGAGCAGTACTTC. It encodes CASSPGGLAAEQYF.

The V call is TRBV6-5, the J call TRBJ2-2; 14 nucleotides match TRBD2. Germline lookup yields CDR1 MNHEY and CDR2 SVGAGI. Germline trimming cut 6 bases from V and 7 bases from J; bases unmatched to any gene: 16. This CDR3 is built from 19 residues. CDR3 in amino acids: CASSHSGGTSGSSDGELFF. The CDR3, as DNA: TGTGCCAGCAGCCACTCCGGGGGGACTAGCGGGAGTTCGGACGGGGAGCTGTTTTTT.

The chain joins TRBV12-5 to TRBJ2-3, with TRBD1 as a possible D gene (5 bases). Per germline, CDR1 LGHNT and CDR2 FRNRAP. V lost 7 bases and J lost 6, with 17 bases in between. The CDR3 length is 14 residues. This chain's CDR3 is CASAKDTQTDTQYF. CDR3 bases: TGTGCTAGTGCCAAGGACACACAAACGGATACGCAGTATTTT. The full variable domain, rest sourced from reference TRBV12-5 and TRBJ2-3, is DARVTQTPRHKVTEMGQEVTMRCQPILGHNTVFWYRQTMMQGLELLAYFRNRAPLDDSGMPKDRFSAEMPDATLATLKIQPSEPRDSAVYFCASAKDTQTDTQYFGPGTRLTVL.

This sequence joins TRBV7-9 and TRBJ2-7; no firm D call. The CDR3 contains 16 residues. V lost 5 bases, J lost 0 bases, and 17 bases lay in between. Germline CDR1 and CDR2: SEHNR and FQNEAQ (reference sequence). CDR3 coding DNA: TGTGCCAGCAGCCCCTTAATGGGCCAGCTCTCCTACGAGCAGTACTTC. It translates to CASSPLMGQLSYEQYF.

The gene calls are TRBV7-9 and TRBJ2-3, with 10 positions matching TRBD1. This CDR3 is 14 amino acids long. Germline assignment: CDR1 SEHNR and CDR2 FQNEAQ (reference sequence). V dropped 0 bases and J dropped 8; count of bases not matched to a gene: 2. The CDR3, as DNA: TGTGCCAGCAGCTTAGCGGGACAGGGGACTACGCAGTATTTT. Its translation: CASSLAGQGTTQYF. Together with reference TRBV7-9 and TRBJ2-3, the CDR3 gives the full variable domain: DTGVSQNPRHKITKRGQNVTFRCDPISEHNRLYWYRQTLGQGPEFLTYFQNEAQLEKSRLLSDRFSAERPKGSFSTLEIQRTEQGDSAMYLCASSLAGQGTTQYFGPGTRLTVL.

On this clonotype itself: A read error may account for a junction end that differs from germline. The CDR3 reads CATSRDSLGSGGHTF. The CDR3 region has the DNA TGTGCCACCAGCAGAGATTCGCTGGGATCGGGTGGCCACACCTTC. The rearrangement uses TRBV15 and TRBJ1-2; D gene unclear. This CDR3 comprises 15 residues. The germline V gene encodes CDR1 LNHNV and CDR2 YYDKDF (reference sequence).

The chain is built from TRBV7-8 and TRBJ2-5; perhaps D is TRBD1 or TRBD2 (5 bases each). In germline, CDR1 is SGHVS, CDR2 FQNEAQ. V gave up 1 base and J gave up 1 base, with 13 bases separating them. The CDR3 sequence is 16 residues long. CDR3 in DNA: TGTGCCAGCAGCTTAGGGGGGTACGGAGTCCAAGAGACCCAGTACTTC. Its protein product is CASSLGGYGVQETQYF.

The sample holds a few counts of this clonotype. The rearrangement joins TRBV20-1 to TRBJ2-1, with D maybe TRBD1 (5 bases). Trimming took off 1 base at V and 5 bases at J, with 9 bases between the two ends. CDR3 length equals 13 residues. Germline lookup yields CDR1 DFQATT and CDR2 SNEGSKA (reference sequence). The CDR3 DNA follows: TGCAGTGCTAGAGTATCACAGGACAATGAGCAGTTCTTC. Its translation is CSARVSQDNEQFF.

Comments on this clonotype: Sequence at one end of the junction differs from germline and may be a read error. The rearrangement uses TRBV4-2 and TRBJ2-1; 13 bases agree with TRBD2. Germline lookup yields CDR1 LGHNA and CDR2 YNFKEQ. The CDR3 covers 18 residues. The CDR3 DNA sequence: TGTGCCAGCAGCCAAGACCCAACGGGACTAGCGGGATACAATGAGAAGTTCTTC. The encoded protein is CASSQDPTGLAGYNEKFF.

V gene TRBV20-1 combines with J gene TRBJ2-3, with D perhaps TRBD2 (5 bases). From germline, CDR1 is DFQATT and CDR2 SNEGSKA (reference sequence). The CDR3 totals 14 residues. Trimming removed 0 bases from V and 8 bases from J, with 15 bases in between. The CDR3 here is CSARDTTSGGTQYF. The CDR3 nucleotides are TGCAGTGCTAGAGATACTACGAGCGGCGGTACGCAGTATTTT.

The chain combines TRBV7-8 with TRBJ1-1; D gene unclear. Deletions cut 4 bases from V and 7 bases from J, with 16 bases between. Germline CDR1 and CDR2: SGHVS and FQNEAQ. The CDR3 has 14 residues. CDR3 coding DNA: TGTGCCAGCAGCTCGCCGATTCGTTACAATGAAGCTTTCTTT. Translating gives CASSSPIRYNEAFF.

V is TRBV3-1 and J is TRBJ2-2; 10 bases map to TRBD2. The CDR3 totals 18 residues. The junction had 7 bases not matched to a gene; V was cut back by 0 bases and J by 3 bases. Germline V gene lookup returns CDR1 LGHDT and CDR2 YNNKEL (reference sequence). The CDR3 nucleotides read TGTGCCAGCAGCCAAGAGGTTTCTAGCGGGAGAGACACCGGGGAGCTGTTTTTT. Amino acids: CASSQEVSSGRDTGELFF. Drawing the rest from reference TRBV3-1 and TRBJ2-2, the complete variable domain is DTAVSQTPKYLVTQMGNDKSIKCEQNLGHDTMYWYKQDSKKFLKIMFSYNNKELIINETVPNRFSPKSPDKAHLNLHINSLELGDSAVYFCASSQEVSSGRDTGELFFGEGSRLTVL.

To note about this clonotype: A read error is likely, as this CDR3 ends without the conserved phenylalanine or tryptophan. The chain uses TRBV28 and TRBJ2-5; D may be TRBD2 (5 bases). In germline, CDR1 is MDHEN, CDR2 SYDVKM. The ends were cut back, 4 bases at V and 5 bases at J, with 14 bases in the middle. This CDR3 region has 14 residues. The CDR3 bases are TGTGCCAGCAGTTCGGGGTTTGGAGTGGAGACCCAGTACTCC. This translates into CASSSGFGVETQYS.

The rearrangement links TRBV28 to TRBJ2-7, with D unresolved. The CDR3 sequence is 15 residues long. V shed 1 base and J shed 0 bases, with 10 bases lying between them. Germline CDR1 reads MDHEN; CDR2 reads SYDVKM. The CDR3 is CASSLYGPPSYEQYF. The CDR3 DNA reads TGTGCCAGCAGTTTATACGGACCCCCCTCCTACGAGCAGTACTTC.

This clonotype has ten or more counts. The junction departs from germline at one end; a sequencing error may be responsible. The CDR3 here is CASSLWGGSTEAFF. The CDR3 DNA reads TGTGCCAGCAGTCTATGGGGGGGATCCACTGAAGCTTTCTTT. The chain carries TRBV28 and TRBJ1-1, with D perhaps TRBD1 (5 bases). Germline V lookup: CDR1 MDHEN, CDR2 SYDVKM. This CDR3 is 14 amino acids long. The variable domain in full, with the rest retrieved from reference TRBV28 and TRBJ1-1, is DVKVTQSSRYLVKRTGEKVFLECVQDMDHENMFWYRQDPGLGLRLIYFSYDVKMKEKGDIPEGYSVSREKKERFSLILESASTNQTSMYLCASSLWGGSTEAFFGQGTRLTVV.

V gene TRBV28 combines with J gene TRBJ1-1; weak D call: TRBD1 (5 bases). V was trimmed by 5 bases and J by 1 base, leaving 14 bases between them. Germline values: CDR1 MDHEN, CDR2 SYDVKM. The CDR3 contains 15 residues. CDR3 protein: CASSLRGVGNTEAFF. The CDR3 DNA is TGTGCCAGCAGTCTCCGGGGGGTGGGGAACACTGAAGCTTTCTTT.